Listed here are 16 T cell receptor beta chains from one sample, sequenced in a study of OX40 agonist ivuxolimab in advanced cancers. Clones were sequenced by immunoSEQ multiplex PCR, and TCRdb holds only the in-frame ones, with some missing. The sample has 70,000 or so clones; around 80% are singletons. Sequenced material: CD4+ or CD8+ T cells sorted from blood, taken in a trial of the OX40 agonist ivuxolimab. These receptors originate from an adult with an advanced solid tumor such as melanoma, head and neck, liver or kidney cancer.

The rearrangement uses TRBV7-2 and TRBJ1-4, with TRBD1 identical over 7 bases. The CDR3 is 15 residues long. Per germline, CDR1 SGHTA and CDR2 FQGNSA. With V trimmed by 5 bases and J by 3 bases, 6 bases remained unmatched. The CDR3 DNA is TGTGCCAGCAGCCGACAGGGATCGGCTAATGAAAAACTGTTTTTT. The encoded protein is CASSRQGSANEKLFF. The variable domain in full, completed from reference TRBV7-2 and TRBJ1-4, reads GAGVSQSPSNKVTEKGKDVELRCDPISGHTALYWYRQSLGQGLEFLIYFQGNSAPDKSGLPSDRFSAERTGGSVSTLTIQRTQQEDSAVYLCASSRQGSANEKLFFGSGTQLSVL.

The CDR3 DNA reads as TGTGCCAGCAGCTTAGCGGACCGCTCCTACGAGCAGTACTTC. Translating gives CASSLADRSYEQYF. The chain recombines TRBV7-8 with TRBJ2-7; D not resolved. This CDR3 has 14 amino acids. The germline V gene has CDR1 SGHVS and CDR2 FQNEAQ. V was clipped by 0 bases and J by 0 bases, with 6 bases between them.

This clone appeared a single time. The chain has TRBV6-5 and TRBJ2-7; 11 nucleotides line up with TRBD1. V lost 2 bases and J lost 6; bases outside the gene matches: 3. Germline CDR1 and CDR2: MNHEY and SVGAGI. This CDR3 has 14 amino acids. As DNA, the CDR3 is TGTGCCAGCAGTTACCACGGGACAGGGGGCGAGCAGTACTTC. Encoded protein: CASSYHGTGGEQYF.

The chain joins TRBV18 to TRBJ1-4; TRBD1 aligns across 7 bases. V trimming: 3 bases; J trimming: 2 bases; junction bases outside the gene matches: 3. CDR3 size: 15 residues. Germline lookup yields CDR1 KGHSH and CDR2 LQKENI. The CDR3 bases are TGTGCCAGCTCACCCCCGGGACAGACTAATGAAAAACTGTTTTTT. This codes for CASSPPGQTNEKLFF.

The chain combines TRBV5-1 with TRBJ2-3, with 8 bases that match TRBD2. The germline V gene encodes CDR1 SGHRS and CDR2 YFSETQ. The CDR3 has 16 residues. V trimming: 4 bases; J trimming: 3 bases; junction bases outside the gene matches: 10. CDR3 sequence: CASSPLGTSGTDTQYF. Written as DNA, the CDR3 is TGCGCCAGCAGCCCTCTCGGGACTAGTGGTACAGATACGCAGTATTTT. Combining the CDR3 with reference TRBV5-1 and TRBJ2-3 gives the whole variable domain KAGVTQTPRYLIKTRGQQVTLSCSPISGHRSVSWYQQTPGQGLQFLFEYFSETQRNKGNFPGRFSGRQFSNSRSEMNVSTLELGDSALYLCASSPLGTSGTDTQYFGPGTRLTVL.

The chain links TRBV30 to TRBJ1-5; no firm D call. The germline V gene encodes CDR1 GTSNPN and CDR2 SVGIG (reference sequence). Trimming pared 0 bases from V and 5 bases from J, leaving 5 bases between. This CDR3 has 12 residues. The CDR3 is CAWSVQYQPQHF. The CDR3 region has the DNA TGTGCCTGGAGTGTACAGTATCAGCCCCAGCATTTT. Full variable domain (missing parts from reference TRBV30 and TRBJ1-5): SQTIHQWPATLVQPVGSPLSLECTVEGTSNPNLYWYRQAAGRGLQLLFYSVGIGQISSEVPQNLSASRPQDRQFILSSKKLLLSDSGFYLCAWSVQYQPQHFGDGTRLSIL.

The genes are TRBV7-2 and TRBJ2-7, with 7 nucleotides matching TRBD1. CDR1 is SGHTA and CDR2 is FQGNSA in the germline V gene. The junction had 2 bases not matched to a gene; V was cut back by 6 bases and J by 3 bases. This CDR3 contains 12 residues. This CDR3 reads CASSAGGYEQYF. DNA of the CDR3: TGTGCCAGCAGTGCAGGGGGCTACGAGCAGTACTTC.

The V call is TRBV15, the J call TRBJ1-5; D might be TRBD1 (6 bases). CDR3 length: 18 residues. CDR1 and CDR2 from the germline V gene are LNHNV and YYDKDF (reference sequence). V shed 0 bases and J shed 3 bases, with 18 bases lying between them. The CDR3: CATSRERGGSGNNQPQHF. The CDR3 nucleotides are TGTGCCACCAGCAGAGAGAGAGGGGGGTCAGGGAACAATCAGCCCCAGCATTTT. The full variable domain, completed using reference TRBV15 and TRBJ1-5, is DAMVIQNPRYQVTQFGKPVTLSCSQTLNHNVMYWYQQKSSQAPKLLFHYYDKDFNNEADTPDNFQSRRPNTSFCFLDIRSPGLGDTAMYLCATSRERGGSGNNQPQHFGDGTRLSIL.

There are a few counts of this clone. The chain joins TRBV10-1 to TRBJ2-3, with D unclear. The CDR3 spans 14 residues. Trimming shortened V by 4 bases and J by 2 bases, and 10 bases separated the two germline ends. Germline CDR1 and CDR2: WNHNN and SYGVQD (reference sequence). CDR3 nucleotide sequence: TGCGCCAGCAGTGGATTAGGGATCACAGATACGCAGTATTTT. This gives the protein CASSGLGITDTQYF.

This clone has more than one count but fewer than ten. V and J are TRBV6-6 and TRBJ1-6; no clear D. CDR1 MNHNY and CDR2 SVGAGI come from the germline V gene (reference sequence). The CDR3 is made up of 12 amino acids. V was trimmed by 2 bases and J by 10 bases, leaving 6 bases between them. This CDR3 is CASSYPQSPLHF. DNA for the CDR3: TGTGCCAGCAGTTACCCCCAATCACCCCTCCACTTT.

The V and J genes are TRBV6-1 and TRBJ2-2, with D unresolved. In germline, CDR1 is MNHNS, CDR2 SASEGT. Trimming cost V 6 bases and J 6 bases, with 8 bases left between them. There are 12 residues in the CDR3. The CDR3 sequence: CASSPLAGELFF. DNA for the CDR3: TGTGCCAGCAGCCCCCTAGCCGGGGAGCTGTTTTTT.

The chain employs TRBV7-9 and TRBJ1-1, with 9 bases fitting TRBD1. The CDR3 totals 14 residues. Trimming at V came to 3 bases and at J to 4 bases, leaving 3 bases not matched to a gene. Germline V CDR1 and CDR2: SEHNR, FQNEAQ (reference sequence). This CDR3 reads CASSLGQGSTEAFF. Written as DNA, the CDR3 is TGTGCCAGCAGCTTGGGACAGGGATCCACTGAAGCTTTCTTT. Full variable domain (remainder filled in from reference TRBV7-9 and TRBJ1-1): DTGVSQNPRHKITKRGQNVTFRCDPISEHNRLYWYRQTLGQGPEFLTYFQNEAQLEKSRLLSDRFSAERPKGSFSTLEIQRTEQGDSAMYLCASSLGQGSTEAFFGQGTRLTVV.

This chain links TRBV6-1 with TRBJ2-3; D is possibly TRBD1 (5 bases). V gave up 5 bases and J gave up 2 bases, with 11 bases separating them. CDR1 is MNHNS, CDR2 SASEGT, per germline. CDR3 length: 14 residues. The chain's CDR3 is CASSPGQFTDTQYF. The CDR3 nucleotides are TGTGCCAGCAGTCCAGGGCAGTTCACAGATACGCAGTATTTT.

V and J are TRBV6-1 and TRBJ2-5; TRBD2 might be the D (5 bases). The CDR3 contains 13 residues. V shed 5 bases and J shed 5 bases, with 12 bases lying between them. Germline V lookup: CDR1 MNHNS, CDR2 SASEGT. The chain's CDR3 is CASSPSRRETQYF. DNA of the CDR3: TGTGCCAGCAGTCCCTCTCGGAGGGAGACCCAGTACTTC.

The CDR3: CATSGGAGMSTDTQYF. The CDR3 nucleotides are TGTGCCACCAGCGGCGGGGCGGGGATGAGCACAGATACGCAGTATTTT. The chain is built from TRBV15 and TRBJ2-3, with D perhaps TRBD2 (6 bases). Per germline, CDR1 LNHNV and CDR2 YYDKDF (reference sequence). The CDR3 spans 16 residues. Between the trimmed V and J ends, which lost 5 bases and 0 bases, there was a span of 15 bases.

The count of this clone is one. The chain uses TRBV7-2 and TRBJ1-5; TRBD1 matches at 7 bases. Trimming cost V 2 bases and J 0 bases; bases outside gene matches: 4. There are 16 residues in the CDR3. Germline CDR1 and CDR2: SGHTA and FQGNSA. The CDR3 here is CASSLSRDSSNQPQHF. DNA of the CDR3: TGTGCCAGCAGCTTATCCCGGGACAGTAGCAATCAGCCCCAGCATTTT.